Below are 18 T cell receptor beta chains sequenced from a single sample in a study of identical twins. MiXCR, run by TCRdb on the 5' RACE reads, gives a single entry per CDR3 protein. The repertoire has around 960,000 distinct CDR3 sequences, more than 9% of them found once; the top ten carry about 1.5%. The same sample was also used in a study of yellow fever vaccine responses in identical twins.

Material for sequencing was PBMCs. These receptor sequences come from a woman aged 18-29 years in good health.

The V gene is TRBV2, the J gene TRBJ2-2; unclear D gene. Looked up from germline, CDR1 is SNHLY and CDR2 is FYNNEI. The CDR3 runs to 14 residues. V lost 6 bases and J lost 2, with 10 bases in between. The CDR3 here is CASRVQYNTGELFF. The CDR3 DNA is TGTGCCAGCAGGGTCCAATACAACACCGGGGAGCTGTTTTTT.

CDR3 DNA sequence: TGTGCCAGCACCAGGGAACAGTCCTACAATGAGCAGTTCTTC. Translated: CASTREQSYNEQFF. The gene calls are TRBV11-2 and TRBJ2-1; perhaps TRBD1 as D (5 bases). Per germline, CDR1 SGHAT and CDR2 FQNNGV. V was cut by 7 bases and J by 1 base, with 11 bases left in between. CDR3 length: 14 residues.

The CDR3: CATSREVGQGADTQYF. The CDR3 DNA is TGTGCCACCAGCAGAGAAGTCGGACAGGGGGCAGATACGCAGTATTTT. The chain joins TRBV15 to TRBJ2-3, with 10 positions matching TRBD1. Germline CDR1 and CDR2: LNHNV and YYDKDF (reference sequence). This CDR3 is 16 amino acids long. V lost 0 bases to trimming and J lost 4 bases; unmatched junction nucleotides: 4.

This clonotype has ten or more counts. CDR3 coding DNA: TGTGCCAGCAGAACAGGGGGAATGAACACTGAAGCTTTCTTT. Encoded protein: CASRTGGMNTEAFF. The genes are TRBV12-3 or TRBV12-4 and TRBJ1-1; TRBD1 agrees at 8 bases. After removal of 6 bases from V and 0 bases from J, the junction contained 3 bases not matched to a gene. The CDR3 has 14 residues.

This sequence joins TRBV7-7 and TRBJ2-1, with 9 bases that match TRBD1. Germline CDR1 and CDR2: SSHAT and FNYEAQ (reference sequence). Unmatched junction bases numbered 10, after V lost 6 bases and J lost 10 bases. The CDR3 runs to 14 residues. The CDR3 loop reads CASSFGQGIGEQFF. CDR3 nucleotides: TGTGCCAGCAGTTTTGGACAGGGGATCGGCGAGCAGTTCTTC.

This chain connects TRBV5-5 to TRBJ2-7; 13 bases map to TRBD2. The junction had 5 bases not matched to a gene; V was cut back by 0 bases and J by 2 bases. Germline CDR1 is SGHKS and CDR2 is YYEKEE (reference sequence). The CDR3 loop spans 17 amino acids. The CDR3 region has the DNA TGTGCCAGCAGCTTGGCCTTGGGACTAGCGGGAACCTACGAGCAGTACTTC. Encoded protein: CASSLALGLAGTYEQYF.

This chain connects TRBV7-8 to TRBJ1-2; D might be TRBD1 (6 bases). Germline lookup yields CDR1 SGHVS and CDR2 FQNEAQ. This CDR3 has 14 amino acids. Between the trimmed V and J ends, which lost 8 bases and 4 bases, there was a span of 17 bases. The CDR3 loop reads CASGEAGEGYGYTF. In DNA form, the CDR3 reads TGTGCCAGCGGTGAGGCAGGGGAAGGCTATGGCTACACCTTC.

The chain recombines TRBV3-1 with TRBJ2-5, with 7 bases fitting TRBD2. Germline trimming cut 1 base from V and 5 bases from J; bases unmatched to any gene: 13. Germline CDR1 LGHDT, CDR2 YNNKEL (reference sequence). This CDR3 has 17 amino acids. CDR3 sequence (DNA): TGTGCCAGCAGCCAAGCGGGTAGCGGGTTAGCCTCCGAGACCCAGTACTTC. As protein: CASSQAGSGLASETQYF.

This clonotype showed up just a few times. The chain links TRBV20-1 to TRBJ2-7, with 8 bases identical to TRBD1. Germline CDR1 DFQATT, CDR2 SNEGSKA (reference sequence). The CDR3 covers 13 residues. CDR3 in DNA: TGCAGGAGCAACACAGACAGGGGCTACGAGCAGTACGTC. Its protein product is CRSNTDRGYEQYV.

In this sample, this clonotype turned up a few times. Written as DNA, the CDR3 is TGCGCCAGCAGCCCCCTCTCGACTAGCGGCTACGAGCAGTACTTC. The encoded protein is CASSPLSTSGYEQYF. The chain uses TRBV5-1 and TRBJ2-7; 9 bases agree with TRBD2. Germline CDR1 and CDR2: SGHRS and YFSETQ. Trimming at V came to 4 bases and at J to 3 bases, leaving 8 bases not matched to a gene. The CDR3 covers 15 residues.

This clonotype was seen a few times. The chain's CDR3 is CASSLSVGTGGHTGELFF. In DNA, the CDR3 is TGTGCCAGCAGCTTGAGTGTGGGGACAGGGGGTCACACCGGGGAGCTGTTTTTT. The chain is built from TRBV5-6 and TRBJ2-2; TRBD1 agrees at 11 bases. With V trimmed by 1 base and J by 3 bases, 8 bases remained unmatched. The CDR3 is 18 amino acids. CDR1 and CDR2 from the germline V gene are SGHDT and YYEEEE.

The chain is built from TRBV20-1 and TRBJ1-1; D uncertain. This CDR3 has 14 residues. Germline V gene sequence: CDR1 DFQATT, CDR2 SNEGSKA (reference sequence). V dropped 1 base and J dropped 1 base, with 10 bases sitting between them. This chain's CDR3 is CSARGGEGNTEAFF. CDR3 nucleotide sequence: TGCAGTGCTAGAGGAGGAGAGGGGAACACTGAAGCTTTCTTT.

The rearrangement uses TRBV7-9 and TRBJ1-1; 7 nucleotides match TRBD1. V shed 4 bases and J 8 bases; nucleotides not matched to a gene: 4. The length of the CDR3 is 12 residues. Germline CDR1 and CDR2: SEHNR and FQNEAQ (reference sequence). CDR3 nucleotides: TGTGCCAGCAGCTCAAAGACAGGGGAAGCTTTCTTT. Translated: CASSSKTGEAFF.

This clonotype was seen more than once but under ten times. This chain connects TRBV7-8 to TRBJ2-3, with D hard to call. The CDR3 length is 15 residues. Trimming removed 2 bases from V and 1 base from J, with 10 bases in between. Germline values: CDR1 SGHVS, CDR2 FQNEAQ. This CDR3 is CASSLPSRGTDTQYF. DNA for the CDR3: TGTGCCAGCAGCTTACCTAGTAGGGGCACAGATACGCAGTATTTT.

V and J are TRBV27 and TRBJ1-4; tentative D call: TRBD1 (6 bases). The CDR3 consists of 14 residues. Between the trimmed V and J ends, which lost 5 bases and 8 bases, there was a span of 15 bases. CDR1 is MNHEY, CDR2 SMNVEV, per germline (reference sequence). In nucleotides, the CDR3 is TGTGCCAGCAGTATTACAGGGCCCAGGGAAAAACTGTTTTTT. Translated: CASSITGPREKLFF. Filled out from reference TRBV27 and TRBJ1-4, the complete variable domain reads EAQVTQNPRYLITVTGKKLTVTCSQNMNHEYMSWYRQDPGLGLRQIYYSMNVEVTDKGDVPEGYKVSRKEKRNFPLILESPSPNQTSLYFCASSITGPREKLFFGSGTQLSVL.

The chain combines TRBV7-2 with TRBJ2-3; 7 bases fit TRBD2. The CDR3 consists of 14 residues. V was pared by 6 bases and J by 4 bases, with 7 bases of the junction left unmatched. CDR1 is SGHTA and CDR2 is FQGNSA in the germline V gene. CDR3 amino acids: CASSSGWGADTQYF. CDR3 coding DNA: TGTGCCAGCAGTAGCGGGTGGGGGGCAGATACGCAGTATTTT. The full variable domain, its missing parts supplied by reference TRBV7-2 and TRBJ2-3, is GAGVSQSPSNKVTEKGKDVELRCDPISGHTALYWYRQSLGQGLEFLIYFQGNSAPDKSGLPSDRFSAERTGGSVSTLTIQRTQQEDSAVYLCASSSGWGADTQYFGPGTRLTVL.

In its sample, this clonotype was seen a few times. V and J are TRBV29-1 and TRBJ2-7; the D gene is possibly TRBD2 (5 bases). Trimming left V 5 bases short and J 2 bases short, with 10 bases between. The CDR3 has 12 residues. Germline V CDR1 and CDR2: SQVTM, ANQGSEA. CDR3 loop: CSVREGTYEQYF. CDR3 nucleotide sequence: TGCAGCGTTCGAGAGGGAACCTACGAGCAGTACTTC.

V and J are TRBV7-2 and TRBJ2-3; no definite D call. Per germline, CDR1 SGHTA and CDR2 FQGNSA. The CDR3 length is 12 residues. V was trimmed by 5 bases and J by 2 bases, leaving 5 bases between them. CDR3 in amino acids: CASSVLTDTQYF. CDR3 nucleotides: TGTGCCAGCAGCGTACTCACAGATACGCAGTATTTT.